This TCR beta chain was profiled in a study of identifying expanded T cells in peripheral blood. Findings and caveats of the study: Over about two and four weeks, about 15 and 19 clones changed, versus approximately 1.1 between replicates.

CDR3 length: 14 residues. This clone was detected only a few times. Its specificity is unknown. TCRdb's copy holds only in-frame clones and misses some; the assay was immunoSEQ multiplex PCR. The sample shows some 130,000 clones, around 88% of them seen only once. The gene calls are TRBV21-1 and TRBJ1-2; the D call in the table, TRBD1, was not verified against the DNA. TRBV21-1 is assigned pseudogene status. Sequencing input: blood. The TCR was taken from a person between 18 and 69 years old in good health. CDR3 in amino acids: CASSIRDRNYGYTF. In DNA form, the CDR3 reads TGTGCCAGCAGCATCCGGGACAGAAACTATGGCTACACCTTC.